One and the same sample provided the 30 T cell receptor beta chains below, sequenced in a study of OX40 agonist ivuxolimab in advanced cancers. Clones were sequenced by immunoSEQ multiplex PCR, and TCRdb holds only the in-frame ones, with some missing. The sample has around 140,000 clones; roughly nine tenths are singletons. Sequences were derived from CD4+ or CD8+ T cells sorted from blood, sampled in a trial of the OX40 agonist ivuxolimab. The source is an adult with an advanced solid tumor such as melanoma, head and neck, liver or kidney cancer.

The chain employs TRBV19 and TRBJ2-7, with D possibly being TRBD1 (6 bases). Trimming cost V 4 bases and J 2 bases, with 9 bases left between them. CDR1 and CDR2 from the germline V gene are LNHDA and SQIVND (reference sequence). The length of the CDR3 is 13 residues. Here the CDR3 DNA reads TGTGCCAGTAGTAGTGGACAGACCTACGAGCAGTACTTC. This encodes CASSSGQTYEQYF.

This rearrangement joins TRBV6-5 to TRBJ1-4; possible D gene TRBD1, 5 bases. Germline V gives CDR1 MNHEY, CDR2 SVGAGI. This CDR3 comprises 15 residues. Trimming took 0 bases from V and 7 from J, leaving 12 bases between them. The CDR3 DNA sequence: TGTGCCAGCAGTTACTCGAAAGGGACTTCTGAAAAACTGTTTTTT. Residues: CASSYSKGTSEKLFF.

V gene TRBV6-4 combines with J gene TRBJ2-3; D is perhaps TRBD1 (5 bases). Germline CDR1 MRHNA, CDR2 SNTAGT. The V end lost 5 bases, the J end lost 2 bases, and 11 bases lay between the germline ends. The CDR3 loop spans 14 amino acids. CDR3 sequence (DNA): TGTGCCAGCAGTCCGGACACAGCCACAGATACGCAGTATTTT. Protein: CASSPDTATDTQYF.

The chain is built from TRBV28 and TRBJ1-2; no clear D gene. This CDR3 spans 14 amino acids. V gave up 7 bases and J gave up 5 bases, with 17 bases separating them. Per germline, CDR1 MDHEN and CDR2 SYDVKM. CDR3 sequence reads: CASKPHSGPYGYTF. CDR3 in DNA: TGTGCCAGCAAACCCCACTCGGGTCCTTATGGCTACACCTTC.

DNA for the CDR3: TGTGCCAGCTCACCTCACGCGGGAGACGGCAATGAGCAGTTCTTC. This gives the protein CASSPHAGDGNEQFF. The V and J genes are TRBV18 and TRBJ2-1; 7 bases fit TRBD2. J was trimmed by 6 bases and V by 3 bases; bases with no gene match: 8. The CDR3 contains 15 residues. Germline V gene sequence: CDR1 KGHSH, CDR2 LQKENI.

This chain links TRBV5-1 with TRBJ2-3; possible D gene TRBD2, 6 bases. The CDR3 totals 14 residues. Germline CDR1 SGHRS, CDR2 YFSETQ. Trimming removed 6 bases at V and 6 bases at J, with 17 bases between. The CDR3 protein is CASTPTPGADTQYF. In DNA form, the CDR3 reads TGCGCCAGCACCCCAACCCCGGGAGCGGATACGCAGTATTTT. The full variable domain, in which reference TRBV5-1 and TRBJ2-3 provide the parts outside the CDR3, is KAGVTQTPRYLIKTRGQQVTLSCSPISGHRSVSWYQQTPGQGLQFLFEYFSETQRNKGNFPGRFSGRQFSNSRSEMNVSTLELGDSALYLCASTPTPGADTQYFGPGTRLTVL.

The genes are TRBV7-8 and TRBJ2-5; D is ambiguous. The DNA end favors TRBJ2-7, so the J call may be wrong. Germline V gene lookup returns CDR1 SGHVS and CDR2 FQNEAQ. The length of the CDR3 is 14 residues. The CDR3 DNA is TGTGCCAGCAGCTTCGGCGTCTTCTCCTACGAGCAGTACTTC. It yields the protein CASSFGVFSYEQYF.

This clone showed up just a few times. This CDR3 is CASSLRDGGGGSNQPQHF. CDR3 nucleotide sequence: TGTGCCAGCTCACTCCGGGACGGGGGCGGTGGGAGCAATCAGCCCCAGCATTTT. The chain combines TRBV18 with TRBJ1-5; D is perhaps TRBD1 (6 bases). Germline V CDR1 and CDR2: KGHSH, LQKENI. The CDR3 contains 18 residues. Trimming took 4 bases from V and 1 from J, leaving 20 bases between them.

The chain uses TRBV5-8 and TRBJ2-5; TRBD1 agrees at 10 bases. Per germline, CDR1 SGHTS and CDR2 YDEGEE. V was pared by 4 bases and J by 2 bases, with 14 bases of the junction left unmatched. The CDR3 runs to 18 residues. The CDR3 region is CASSKTRDRGPWQETQYF. The CDR3 nucleotides read TGTGCCAGCAGCAAAACCCGGGACAGGGGACCGTGGCAAGAGACCCAGTACTTC.

This clone came up a few times. The chain couples TRBV4-1 to TRBJ2-3; tentatively, D is TRBD2 (7 bases). The germline V gene has CDR1 MGHRA and CDR2 YSYEKL. V shed 5 bases and J shed 2 bases, with 14 bases lying between them. The CDR3 covers 15 residues. CDR3 sequence: CASSGGALITDTQYF. The CDR3 bases are TGCGCCAGCAGCGGGGGGGCCCTAATCACAGATACGCAGTATTTT.

The table lists this clone with a count of one. V and J are TRBV18 and TRBJ1-2; no definite D call. Trimming cost V 3 bases and J 0 bases, with 11 bases left between them. The CDR3 covers 15 residues. Looked up from germline, CDR1 is KGHSH and CDR2 is LQKENI. CDR3 sequence reads: CASSPRREANYGYTF. CDR3 in DNA: TGTGCCAGCTCACCTCGCCGGGAAGCTAACTATGGCTACACCTTC.

The chain links TRBV7-6 to TRBJ2-3; D is tentatively TRBD1 or TRBD2 (5 bases each). The CDR3 contains 16 residues. Germline-derived CDR1 and CDR2 are SGHVS and FNYEAQ. V lost 5 bases to trimming and J lost 6 bases, with 21 bases between them. DNA of the CDR3: TGTGCCAGCAGCCAACCCACAGGAGGACAAAAGGATACGCAGTATTTT. Residues: CASSQPTGGQKDTQYF. Supplemented by reference TRBV7-6 and TRBJ2-3, the full variable domain reads GAGVSQSPRYKVTKRGQDVALRCDPISGHVSLYWYRQALGQGPEFLTYFNYEAQQDKSGLPNDRFSAERPEGSISTLTIQRTEQRDSAMYRCASSQPTGGQKDTQYFGPGTRLTVL.

Concerning this clone itself: Sequence at one end of the junction differs from germline and may be a read error. This chain connects TRBV7-2 to TRBJ2-3, with 8 bases aligning to TRBD2. The V gene's germline CDR1 is SGHTA and CDR2 FQGNSA. The CDR3 spans 14 residues. The CDR3 DNA is TGTGCCAGCAGCGTAGCGGGGAGTCCAGATACGCAGTATTTT. This translates into CASSVAGSPDTQYF.

This clone came up once. The gene calls are TRBV4-2 and TRBJ2-2; D might be TRBD2 (5 bases). Germline V gene data show CDR1 as LGHNA and CDR2 as YNFKEQ. Trimming shortened V by 0 bases and J by 9 bases, and 17 bases separated the two germline ends. This CDR3 is 16 amino acids long. CDR3 nucleotides: TGTGCCAGCAGCCAAGAGGGTGGGAGCCGGAGATGGGAGCTGTTTTTT. Translating it yields CASSQEGGSRRWELFF.

The chain couples TRBV28 to TRBJ2-7; D gene unclear. The germline V gene has CDR1 MDHEN and CDR2 SYDVKM. The CDR3 spans 13 residues. Trimming removed 2 bases at V and 2 bases at J, with 7 bases between. As DNA, the CDR3 is TGTGCCAGCAGTTTAATGGGTACCTACGAGCAGTACTTC. It translates to CASSLMGTYEQYF. The variable domain in full, completed from reference TRBV28 and TRBJ2-7, reads DVKVTQSSRYLVKRTGEKVFLECVQDMDHENMFWYRQDPGLGLRLIYFSYDVKMKEKGDIPEGYSVSREKKERFSLILESASTNQTSMYLCASSLMGTYEQYFGPGTRLTVT.

The chain combines TRBV28 with TRBJ1-3; D not resolved. This CDR3 spans 16 amino acids. V was shortened by 3 bases and J by 2 bases, with 14 bases between the two germline ends. Germline CDR1 reads MDHEN; CDR2 reads SYDVKM. Here the CDR3 reads CASSLTQRTPGNTIYF. CDR3 DNA: TGTGCCAGCAGTTTGACACAGAGGACTCCTGGAAACACCATATATTTT.

The genes are TRBV5-1 and TRBJ2-6; 8 bases map to TRBD1. Trimming removed 2 bases from V and 0 bases from J; junction bases left unmatched: 7. CDR1 SGHRS and CDR2 YFSETQ come from the germline V gene. The CDR3 has 18 residues. CDR3 loop: CASSLVTGQVSGANVLTF. The DNA for the CDR3 is TGCGCCAGCAGCTTAGTTACGGGACAGGTCTCTGGGGCCAACGTCCTGACTTTC.

The chain combines TRBV2 with TRBJ2-5; D remains ambiguous. This CDR3 has 14 amino acids. The germline V and J ends were trimmed by 3 bases and 5 bases, with 13 bases remaining between them. Germline CDR1 is SNHLY and CDR2 is FYNNEI. The CDR3 DNA is TGTGCCAGCAGTGATGTTCCTAATGGGGAGACCCAGTACTTC. Its translation: CASSDVPNGETQYF.

The chain couples TRBV19 to TRBJ2-3; the match to TRBD2 covers 8 bases. The germline V gene encodes CDR1 LNHDA and CDR2 SQIVND (reference sequence). The V segment lost 1 base and the J segment 4 bases; nucleotides outside the gene matches: 4. The CDR3 is 15 residues long. The CDR3 bases are TGTGCCAGTAGTATAGCGGGAGGGTTCGCAGATACGCAGTATTTT. This encodes CASSIAGGFADTQYF.

This clone was recorded only once. This chain uses TRBV7-3 with TRBJ2-5, with 10 bases that match TRBD2. From germline, CDR1 is SGHTA and CDR2 FQGTGA. V gave up 4 bases and J gave up 7 bases; unmatched junction bases: 9. The length of the CDR3 is 15 residues. The CDR3 nucleotides read TGTGCCAGCAGCTCGTCCGGGACTAGCGATGGGACCCAGTACTTC. Its translation is CASSSSGTSDGTQYF.

The rearrangement links TRBV29-1 to TRBJ2-5; 13 nucleotides line up with TRBD2. The germline V gene encodes CDR1 SQVTM and CDR2 ANQGSEA. V shed 6 bases and J 8 bases; nucleotides not matched to a gene: 3. This CDR3 comprises 12 residues. DNA of the CDR3: TGCAGCGTAGGACTAGCGGGAGAAACCCAGTACTTC. This translates into CSVGLAGETQYF.

The chain combines TRBV28 with TRBJ1-1; D possibly corresponds to TRBD1 (5 bases). The CDR3 consists of 16 residues. CDR1 and CDR2 from the germline V gene are MDHEN and SYDVKM. The V gene lost 6 bases and the J gene lost 3 bases, with 20 bases spanning the gap. CDR3 DNA: TGTGCCAGCAGCCTTCGAGGAAGTCGGGGACACACTGAAGCTTTCTTT. Protein sequence: CASSLRGSRGHTEAFF.

The chain links TRBV4-1 to TRBJ2-1, with D perhaps assigned TRBD1 or TRBD2 (8 bases each). This CDR3 is built from 17 residues. Trimming stripped 2 bases from V and 3 bases from J, with 17 bases between. CDR1 MGHRA and CDR2 YSYEKL come from the germline V gene. The CDR3 protein is CASSQSGGQAHYNEQFF. The CDR3 DNA sequence: TGCGCCAGCAGCCAAAGCGGGGGACAGGCGCACTACAATGAGCAGTTCTTC.

This chain links TRBV9 with TRBJ1-2; D uncertain. V was shortened by 0 bases and J by 4 bases, with 16 bases between the two germline ends. Germline-derived CDR1 and CDR2 are SGDLS and YYNGEE. CDR3 size: 16 residues. The DNA for the CDR3 is TGTGCCAGCAGCGTAGGCAGAGGGCCTCTGACCTATGGCTACACCTTC. Its translation is CASSVGRGPLTYGYTF.

This rearrangement joins TRBV7-2 to TRBJ2-7; 15 nucleotides agree with TRBD2. CDR1 and CDR2 (germline): SGHTA, FQGNSA. J lost 7 bases, V lost 4 bases, and 8 bases had no gene match. The CDR3 has 16 amino acids. This chain's CDR3 is CASSSGLAGGLGEQYF. For the CDR3, the DNA is TGTGCCAGCAGCTCGGGACTAGCGGGAGGCTTGGGAGAGCAGTACTTC.

The chain joins TRBV6-1 to TRBJ1-5; unclear D gene. Trimming took off 3 bases at V and 0 bases at J, with 6 bases between the two ends. The CDR3 is 14 residues long. Germline CDR1 is MNHNS and CDR2 is SASEGT. CDR3 sequence (DNA): TGTGCCAGCAGTGAGATGTATAGCAATCAGCCCCAGCATTTT. It yields the protein CASSEMYSNQPQHF.

The V gene is TRBV5-1, the J gene TRBJ1-4; a possible D gene is TRBD1 (6 bases). The CDR3 spans 14 residues. Germline assignment: CDR1 SGHRS and CDR2 YFSETQ. Between the trimmed V and J ends, which lost 2 bases and 15 bases, there was a span of 20 bases. DNA for the CDR3: TGCGCCAGCAGCTTTCCAGAGACAGGTTCGAAATTGTTTTTT. This translates into CASSFPETGSKLFF.

V is TRBV19 and J is TRBJ2-4; TRBD1 matches at 9 bases. The V gene's germline CDR1 is LNHDA and CDR2 SQIVND (reference sequence). The CDR3 extends over 14 amino acids. With 6 bases clipped from V and 1 base from J, the junction kept 1 base outside the gene matches. The CDR3 region is CASRGTGAKNIQYF. The DNA of the CDR3 is TGTGCCAGTAGGGGGACAGGGGCCAAAAACATTCAGTACTTC.

The genes are TRBV7-2 and TRBJ2-1, with D perhaps TRBD1 (5 bases). Looked up from germline, CDR1 is SGHTA and CDR2 is FQGNSA. CDR3 length: 13 amino acids. V lost 5 bases and J 5 bases, leaving 10 bases between the germline ends. The CDR3 nucleotides are TGTGCCAGCAGCCAAGGGGTAAACAATGAGCAGTTCTTC. Its protein product is CASSQGVNNEQFF.

The V call is TRBV5-5, the J call TRBJ1-3, with D possibly TRBD1 on 6 matching bases. The V gene lost 4 bases and the J gene lost 0 bases, with 11 bases spanning the gap. Germline-derived CDR1 and CDR2 are SGHKS and YYEKEE (reference sequence). This CDR3 region has 15 residues. The CDR3 nucleotides read TGTGCCAGCAGCCTGGACAGATCCTCTGGAAACACCATATATTTT. It encodes CASSLDRSSGNTIYF.